This T cell receptor beta chain stems from a study of graft-versus-host responses after intestinal transplantation. V lost 6 bases and J lost 0, with 9 bases in between. Germline V lookup: CDR1 MNHEY, CDR2 SVGAGI. The CDR3 covers 14 residues. General study points: Graft-versus-host to host-versus-graft clonal ratios in allografts were high in patients with graft-donor T cell macrochimerism. The authors found GvH clones in recipient marrow, some appearing first in ileum or blood.

Here immunoSEQ multiplex PCR was the method, and the copy in TCRdb shows in-frame clones only, minus some. The table records 80,000 or so clones, about 90% of them present only once. This clone was seen only once. As yet, its antigen is unknown. This chain joins TRBV6-5 and TRBJ1-5; D is undetermined. This receptor was identified in a human patient who received an intestinal transplant, so some T cells may come from the graft donor. Sample: PBMCs, taken 98 days after intestinal transplantation. The CDR3 coding sequence is TGTGCCAGCAGAGGGCTTACTAGCAATCAGCCCCAGCATTTT. Translating gives CASRGLTSNQPQHF.